The rows below give T cell receptor beta chains drawn from one sample of a study of control samples from healthy donors and cancer patients. Method: immunoSEQ multiplex PCR; TCRdb's copy keeps in-frame clones and lacks some. This sample has fewer than 65,000 clones; roughly 89% occur once, and the top ten carry around 1.4%. The sequenced sample consisted of PBMCs. The origin of the receptors is a man aged 35 to 55 with colorectal cancer. Each CDR3 is given with its conserved first and last residue. A D gene is named only where the DNA matches it firmly. Clone size is shown for a subset of rows, as once, few, many or a class of expanded clone.

>.|.|TRBJ1-4|TRBV12-5
CASGLRGVGEKLFF
TGTGCTAGTGGTTTAAGGGGGGTTGGTGAAAAACTGTTTTTT
>.|.|TRBJ1-2|TRBV7-9
CASSLEGGRNYGYTF
TGTGCCAGCAGCTTAGAAGGGGGAAGGAACTATGGCTACACCTTC
>.|.|TRBJ1-5|TRBV30
CAWSLAGSQPQHF
TGTGCCTGGAGTCTGGCAGGGAGCCAGCCCCAGCATTTT
>.|.|TRBJ1-2|TRBV5-4
CASSLDGGSRGLYGYTF
TGTGCCAGCAGCTTGGATGGTGGAAGTCGGGGGCTCTATGGCTACACCTTC
>.|.|TRBJ1-2|TRBV6-4
CASSDGHLGNYGYTF
TGTGCCAGCAGTGACGGACACCTAGGGAACTATGGCTACACCTTC
>.|.|TRBJ2-3|TRBV3-1/TRBV3-2
CASSSWAASTDTQYF
TGTGCCAGCAGCTCCTGGGCGGCTAGCACAGATACGCAGTATTTT
>.|TRBD1|TRBJ2-5|TRBV7-8
CASSKDRGETQYF
TGTGCCAGCAGCAAAGACAGGGGAGAGACCCAGTACTTC
>.|TRBD1|TRBJ2-7|TRBV19
CASSSLRDRGSYEQYF
TGTGCCAGTAGTTCGCTCCGGGACAGGGGATCCTACGAGCAGTACTTC
>.|.|TRBJ2-7|TRBV19
CASTKRYDAGYEQYF
TGTGCCAGTACGAAACGATACGACGCCGGCTACGAGCAGTACTTC
>.|.|TRBJ1-1|TRBV19
CASSINAFGTLDTEAFF
TGTGCCAGTAGTATTAATGCGTTCGGGACCCTAGACACTGAAGCTTTCTTT
>.|.|TRBJ2-7|TRBV11-2
CASSFNSPRAGGEQYF
TGTGCCAGCAGCTTTAATTCCCCCCGGGCCGGGGGCGAGCAGTACTTC
>once|.|TRBJ2-7|TRBV5-5
CASSLASANTGEQYF
TGTGCCAGCAGCTTGGCCTCGGCAAACACGGGCGAGCAGTACTTC
>.|.|TRBJ2-1|TRBV4-3
CASRPADREGEQFF
TGCGCCAGCAGACCGGCGGACAGGGAGGGTGAGCAGTTCTTC
>.|.|TRBJ1-2|TRBV14
CASSLSRLSPGYGYTF
TGTGCCAGCAGCCTCTCCCGACTGTCACCGGGCTATGGCTACACCTTC
>.|TRBD2|TRBJ2-1|TRBV24-1
CATSEPGLAERFF
TGTGCCACCAGTGAACCGGGACTAGCGGAACGGTTCTTC
>.|.|TRBJ2-2|TRBV2
CASSERTENTGELFF
TGTGCCAGCAGTGAAAGGACGGAGAACACCGGGGAGCTGTTTTTT
>.|.|TRBJ1-6|TRBV10-1
CASSEQNNSPLHF
TGCGCCAGCAGTGAACAGAACAATTCACCCCTCCACTTT
>.|.|TRBJ2-7|TRBV29-1
CSVVPHSGRYEQYF
TGCAGCGTCGTACCCCACAGTGGTCGGTACGAGCAGTACTTC
>few|TRBD2|TRBJ2-1|TRBV28
CASSLEGTSGINEQFF
TGTGCCAGCAGTTTGGAGGGGACTAGCGGCATCAATGAGCAGTTCTTC
>.|.|TRBJ1-3|TRBV10-3
CAISSGNTIYF
TGTGCCATCAGCTCTGGAAACACCATATATTTT
>once|.|TRBJ2-7|TRBV4-1
CASSQGLLLGEQYF
TGCGCCAGCAGCCAAGGTCTCCTCCTGGGGGAGCAGTACTTC
>once|TRBD2|TRBJ2-5|TRBV28
CASSLAASGSETQYF
TGTGCCAGCAGTTTAGCGGCTAGCGGGAGTGAGACCCAGTACTTC
>.|.|TRBJ2-7|TRBV6-5
CASRGYSYEQYF
TGTGCCAGCAGGGGCTACTCCTACGAGCAGTACTTC
>.|.|TRBJ2-3|TRBV5-1
CASSLDVGTDTQYF
TGCGCCAGCAGCTTGGACGTTGGGACAGATACGCAGTATTTT
>.|TRBD1|TRBJ1-3|TRBV2
CASIGPPAGGFSGNTIYF
TGTGCCAGCATAGGGCCACCGGCAGGGGGATTCTCTGGAAACACCATATATTTT
>few|TRBD1|TRBJ1-5|TRBV7-9
CASSYTGGSQPQHF
TGTGCCAGCAGTTATACAGGGGGCTCTCAGCCCCAGCATTTT
>once|.|TRBJ1-5|TRBV20-1
CSASNQQQPQHF
TGCAGTGCTAGTAATCAACAACAGCCCCAGCATTTT
>.|.|TRBJ1-1|TRBV28
CASSPVLTNTEAFF
TGTGCCAGCAGCCCTGTACTTACGAACACTGAAGCTTTCTTT
>.|TRBD2|TRBJ2-1|TRBV4-2
CASSQDGGEGYNEQFF
TGTGCCAGCAGCCAAGATGGGGGGGAGGGTTACAATGAGCAGTTCTTC
>once|.|TRBJ2-1|TRBV27
CASSLRRPNEQFF
TGTGCCAGCAGTTTGAGGAGGCCCAATGAGCAGTTCTTC